The 17 T cell receptor beta chains reported below all come from one sample, sequenced in a study of CD8 T cells in Susac syndrome. The RNA, 0.5 to 1 ug, was put through reverse transcription using random hexamers. TCRdb re-called the immunoSEQ multiplex PCR reads through MiXCR, storing one row per CDR3 protein. The table lists over 150,000 distinct CDR3 sequences, roughly 92% of them singletons. The sequenced sample was CD4+ T cells from PBMCs. The receptors come from a human donor with multiple sclerosis.

The genes are TRBV7-7 and TRBJ2-5, with D perhaps matching TRBD1 (6 bases). Germline lookup yields CDR1 SSHAT and CDR2 FNYEAQ (reference sequence). The CDR3 extends over 15 amino acids. Trimming pared 4 bases from V and 1 base from J, leaving 13 bases between. The chain's CDR3 is CASSSQGGTQETQYF. CDR3 bases: TGTGCCAGCAGCTCCCAAGGGGGAACCCAAGAGACCCAGTACTTC.

The gene calls are TRBV12-3 or TRBV12-4 and TRBJ2-7, with D uncertain. The V and J ends lost 6 bases and 2 bases respectively, with 14 bases between them. The CDR3 spans 14 residues. CDR3 sequence: CASRSSGHTYEQYF. CDR3 DNA: TGTGCCAGCAGGTCATCGGGCCATACCTACGAGCAGTACTTC.

The rearrangement joins TRBV7-7 to TRBJ2-5; possibly TRBD2 for D (6 bases). CDR3 size: 13 residues. Between the trimmed V and J ends, which lost 5 bases and 8 bases, there was a span of 15 bases. CDR1 is SSHAT and CDR2 is FNYEAQ in the germline V gene (reference sequence). In DNA form, the CDR3 reads TGTGCCAGCAGCACGGACTATAGAGGAACCCAGTACTTC. Encoded protein: CASSTDYRGTQYF.

The rearrangement uses TRBV20-1 and TRBJ1-5; 10 nucleotides agree with TRBD1. The CDR3 extends over 15 amino acids. V shed 6 bases and J 0 bases; nucleotides not matched to a gene: 5. Per germline, CDR1 DFQATT and CDR2 SNEGSKA (reference sequence). CDR3 protein: CSAGGTGVSNQPQHF. The CDR3 region has the DNA TGCAGTGCCGGAGGGACAGGGGTTAGCAATCAGCCCCAGCATTTT.

This clonotype was counted once. The J gene is TRBJ2-3, the V gene TRBV12-3 or TRBV12-4; no definite D call. There are 12 residues in the CDR3. Deletions cut 4 bases from V and 6 bases from J, with 8 bases between. The CDR3 sequence: CASSSGSDTQYF. For the CDR3, the DNA is TGTGCCAGCAGTTCAGGAAGTGATACGCAGTATTTT.

The chain joins TRBV12-3 or TRBV12-4 to TRBJ1-1; 10 bases are a match to TRBD1. V was clipped by 3 bases and J by 4 bases; unmatched bases: 5. The length of the CDR3 is 15 residues. CDR3 residues: CASSFGTGVGTEAFF. The CDR3 DNA is TGTGCCAGCAGTTTTGGGACAGGGGTGGGCACTGAAGCTTTCTTT.

The CDR3 is CASSLQGGAYTEAFF. The CDR3 DNA reads TGTGCCAGCAGCTTGCAGGGGGGGGCCTACACTGAAGCTTTCTTT. The rearrangement links TRBV11-2 to TRBJ1-1, with TRBD1 matching over 7 bases. Germline CDR1 is SGHAT and CDR2 is FQNNGV. With V trimmed by 3 bases and J by 3 bases, 7 bases remained unmatched. The CDR3 consists of 15 residues.

The V gene is TRBV15, the J gene TRBJ2-5; TRBD1 matches 7 bases. With V trimmed by 2 bases and J by 1 base, 4 bases remained unmatched. The CDR3 sequence is 15 residues long. Looked up from germline, CDR1 is LNHNV and CDR2 is YYDKDF (reference sequence). CDR3 sequence: CATSRNRDSQETQYF. CDR3 nucleotide sequence: TGTGCCACCAGCAGAAACCGGGACAGCCAAGAGACCCAGTACTTC.

This chain links TRBV15 with TRBJ1-2; TRBD1 might be the D (6 bases). The CDR3 totals 14 residues. In germline, CDR1 is LNHNV, CDR2 YYDKDF (reference sequence). V shed 2 bases and J shed 6 bases, with 13 bases lying between them. The CDR3 nucleotides are TGTGCCACCAGCAGATACACAGGGAATGATGGCTACACCTTC. It is translated as CATSRYTGNDGYTF.

The genes are TRBV7-6 and TRBJ1-5; no clear D. The germline gives CDR1 SGHVS, CDR2 FNYEAQ. The CDR3 consists of 14 residues. V lost 4 bases, J lost 5 bases, and 12 bases lay in between. The CDR3 sequence: CASSSGGNDQPQHF. CDR3 DNA sequence: TGTGCCAGCAGCTCTGGAGGGAATGATCAGCCCCAGCATTTT.

This clonotype came up once. The chain carries TRBV30 and TRBJ1-2, with TRBD1 matching over 8 bases. With 1 base clipped from V and 2 bases from J, the junction kept 12 bases outside the gene matches. There are 17 residues in the CDR3. In germline, CDR1 is GTSNPN, CDR2 SVGIG (reference sequence). The CDR3 protein is CAWSAPWTGRRNYGYTF. The CDR3 coding sequence is TGTGCCTGGAGTGCACCATGGACAGGGAGAAGGAACTATGGCTACACCTTC.

CDR3 DNA sequence: TGTGCCTGGAACCGGGACAGGGGGACGGGGGGAAACACCATATATTTT. Translating gives CAWNRDRGTGGNTIYF. The V gene is TRBV30, the J gene TRBJ1-3; 11 bases are a match to TRBD1. The CDR3 runs to 16 residues. The germline gives CDR1 GTSNPN, CDR2 SVGIG (reference sequence). V dropped 4 bases and J dropped 4; count of bases not matched to a gene: 9. The variable domain in full, with the rest retrieved from reference TRBV30 and TRBJ1-3, is SQTIHQWPATLVQPVGSPLSLECTVEGTSNPNLYWYRQAAGRGLQLLFYSVGIGQISSEVPQNLSASRPQDRQFILSSKKLLLSDSGFYLCAWNRDRGTGGNTIYFGEGSWLTVV.

The V gene is TRBV28, the J gene TRBJ2-5; 7 bases map to TRBD2. This CDR3 comprises 17 residues. V was clipped by 5 bases and J by 2 bases; unmatched bases: 14. In germline, CDR1 is MDHEN, CDR2 SYDVKM. The CDR3 bases are TGTGCCAGCAGTCAAAGACTATTAGCGGGTTCTCAAGAGACCCAGTACTTC. Protein sequence: CASSQRLLAGSQETQYF.

The chain couples TRBV12-5 to TRBJ2-1; TRBD1 aligns across 8 bases. V dropped 5 bases and J dropped 7; count of bases not matched to a gene: 1. The CDR3 spans 12 residues. Germline V gene lookup returns CDR1 LGHNT and CDR2 FRNRAP. This CDR3 reads CASGTGGNEQFF. CDR3 bases: TGTGCTAGTGGTACAGGGGGGAATGAGCAGTTCTTC. The variable domain in full, completed from reference TRBV12-5 and TRBJ2-1, reads DARVTQTPRHKVTEMGQEVTMRCQPILGHNTVFWYRQTMMQGLELLAYFRNRAPLDDSGMPKDRFSAEMPDATLATLKIQPSEPRDSAVYFCASGTGGNEQFFGPGTRLTVL.

The chain recombines TRBV4-2 with TRBJ2-7; D remains ambiguous. The germline V gene has CDR1 LGHNA and CDR2 YNFKEQ. V was cut by 0 bases and J by 6 bases, with 18 bases left in between. This CDR3 is 16 amino acids long. The CDR3, as DNA: TGTGCCAGCAGCCAAGAGTGGGCGGCCCGTAGTGGCGAGCAGTACTTC. Protein: CASSQEWAARSGEQYF.

V gene TRBV5-1 combines with J gene TRBJ1-5; 7 nucleotides line up with TRBD1. Germline V gives CDR1 SGHRS, CDR2 YFSETQ. After removal of 5 bases from V and 3 bases from J, the junction contained 11 bases not matched to a gene. There are 16 residues in the CDR3. CDR3 protein: CASRTRRTGANQPQHF. The CDR3 DNA is TGCGCCAGCAGAACAAGAAGGACAGGAGCCAATCAGCCCCAGCATTTT.

J is TRBJ1-3 and V is TRBV30; 9 nucleotides match TRBD1. Germline assignment: CDR1 GTSNPN and CDR2 SVGIG (reference sequence). This CDR3 is built from 13 residues. The CDR3 loop is CALGTGSGNTIYF. The CDR3 DNA reads as TGTGCACTCGGGACAGGGAGCGGAAACACCATATATTTT.